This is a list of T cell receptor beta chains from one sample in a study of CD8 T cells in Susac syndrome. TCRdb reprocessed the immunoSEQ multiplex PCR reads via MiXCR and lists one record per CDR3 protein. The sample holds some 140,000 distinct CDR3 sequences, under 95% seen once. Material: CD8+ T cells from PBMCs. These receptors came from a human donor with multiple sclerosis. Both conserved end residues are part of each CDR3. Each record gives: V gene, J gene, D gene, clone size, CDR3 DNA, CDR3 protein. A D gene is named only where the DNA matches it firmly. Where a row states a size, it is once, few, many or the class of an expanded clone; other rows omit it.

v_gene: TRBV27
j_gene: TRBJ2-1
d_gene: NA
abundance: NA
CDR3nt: TGTGCCAGCACCGATTACAATGAGCAGTTCTTC
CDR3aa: CASTDYNEQFF

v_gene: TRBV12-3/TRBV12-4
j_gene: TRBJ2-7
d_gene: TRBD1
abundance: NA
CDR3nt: TGTGCCAGCAGTCCGACCGGGACAGCCTACGAGCAGTACTTC
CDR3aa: CASSPTGTAYEQYF

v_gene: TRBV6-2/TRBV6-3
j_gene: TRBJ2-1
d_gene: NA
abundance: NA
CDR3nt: TGTGCCAGCACCACCCGCTCCTACAATGAGCAGTTCTTC
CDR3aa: CASTTRSYNEQFF

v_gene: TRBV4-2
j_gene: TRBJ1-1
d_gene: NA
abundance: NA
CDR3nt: TGTGCCAGCAGCCGTCGTATAGGGGACATTAACACTGAAGCTTTCTTT
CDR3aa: CASSRRIGDINTEAFF

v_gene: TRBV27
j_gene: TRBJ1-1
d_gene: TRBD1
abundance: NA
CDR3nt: TGTGCCAGCAGTGAAACCCGGACAGGATTCACTGAAGCTTTCTTT
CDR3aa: CASSETRTGFTEAFF

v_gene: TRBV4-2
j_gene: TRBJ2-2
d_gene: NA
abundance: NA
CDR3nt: TGTGCCAGCAGCCGAGAATCCGGGGAGCTGTTTTTT
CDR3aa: CASSRESGELFF

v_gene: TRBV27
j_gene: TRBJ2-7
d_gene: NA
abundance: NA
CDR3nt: TGTGCCAGCGGAATCGGGTTGTACTACGAGCAGTACTTC
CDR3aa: CASGIGLYYEQYF

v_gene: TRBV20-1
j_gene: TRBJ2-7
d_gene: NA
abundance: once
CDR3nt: TGCAGTGCTAGAAAGGGACTCTCCTACGAGCAGTACTTC
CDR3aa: CSARKGLSYEQYF

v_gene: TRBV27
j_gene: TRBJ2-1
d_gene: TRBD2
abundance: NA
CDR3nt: TGTGCCAGCAGTTTGACTAGCGGCTACAATGAGCAGTTCTTC
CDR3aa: CASSLTSGYNEQFF

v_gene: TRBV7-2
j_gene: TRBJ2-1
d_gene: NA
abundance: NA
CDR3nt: TGTGCCAGCAGCTTAGCGGCCGGGCGGTGGATATACAATGAGCAGTTCTTC
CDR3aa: CASSLAAGRWIYNEQFF

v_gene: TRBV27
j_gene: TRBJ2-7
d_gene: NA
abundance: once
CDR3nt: TGTGCCACAGAGACAGGTCAGGGTGGCACCTACGAGCAGTACTTC
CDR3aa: CATETGQGGTYEQYF

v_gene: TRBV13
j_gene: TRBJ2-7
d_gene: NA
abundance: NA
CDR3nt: TGTGCCAGCAGCTCCGGGAGTGTATCGTACGAGCAGTACTTC
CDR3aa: CASSSGSVSYEQYF

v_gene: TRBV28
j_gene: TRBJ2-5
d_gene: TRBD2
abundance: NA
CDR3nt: TGTGCCAGCAGCCCGCGGGAGGAGCGGGAGAGTCAAGAGACCCAGTACTTC
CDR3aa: CASSPREERESQETQYF

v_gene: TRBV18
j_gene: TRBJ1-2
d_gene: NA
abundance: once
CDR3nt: TGTGCCAGCTCACTTACGACATACACCTATGGCTACACCTTC
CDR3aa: CASSLTTYTYGYTF

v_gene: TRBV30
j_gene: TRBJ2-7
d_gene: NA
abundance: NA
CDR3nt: TGTGCCTGGAGTGTACTGGGAGGCGAGCAGTACTTC
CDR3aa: CAWSVLGGEQYF

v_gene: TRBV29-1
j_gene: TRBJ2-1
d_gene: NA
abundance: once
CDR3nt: TGCAGCGTTGATAGCGGAAGCTCCTACAATGAGCAGTTCTTC
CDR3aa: CSVDSGSSYNEQFF

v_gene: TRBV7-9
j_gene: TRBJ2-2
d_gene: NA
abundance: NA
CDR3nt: TGTGCCAGCAGCTTAGGGGGAACCGCCGGGGAGCTGTTTTTT
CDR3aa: CASSLGGTAGELFF

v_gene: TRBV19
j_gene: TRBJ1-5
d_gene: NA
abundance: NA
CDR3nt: TGTGCCAGTAGTATCGGGCCCCCGCCCCAGCATTTT
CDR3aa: CASSIGPPPQHF

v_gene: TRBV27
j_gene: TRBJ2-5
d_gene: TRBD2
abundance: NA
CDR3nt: TGTGCCAGCAGTTCCCTCACGGGACTAGCGGGAGAGACCCAGTACTTC
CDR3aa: CASSSLTGLAGETQYF

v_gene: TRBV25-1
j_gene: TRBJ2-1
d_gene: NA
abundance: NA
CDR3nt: TGTGCCAGCTTTTCGGACAGAAACAATGAGCAGTTCTTC
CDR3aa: CASFSDRNNEQFF

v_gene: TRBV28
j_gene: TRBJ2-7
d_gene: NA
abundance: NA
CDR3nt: TGTGCCAGCAGCACGGGACTTGCCTACGAGCAGTACTTC
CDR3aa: CASSTGLAYEQYF

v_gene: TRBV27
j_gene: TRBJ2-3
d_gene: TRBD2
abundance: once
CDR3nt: TGTGCCAGCAGGTTAGCGGGAGGGCCCTATACGCAGTATTTT
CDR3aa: CASRLAGGPYTQYF

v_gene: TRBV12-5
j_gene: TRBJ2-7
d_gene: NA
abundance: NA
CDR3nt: TGTGCTAGTGGTTTAGGTTCACCTAACCACGAGCAGTACTTC
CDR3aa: CASGLGSPNHEQYF

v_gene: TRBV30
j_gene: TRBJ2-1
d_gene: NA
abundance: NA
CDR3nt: TGTGCCTGGAGTGCCCTAACTGATTACAATGAGCAGTTCTTC
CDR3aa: CAWSALTDYNEQFF

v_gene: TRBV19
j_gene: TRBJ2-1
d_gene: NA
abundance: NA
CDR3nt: TGTGCCAGTTGCCTGGACCACGGATCCTACAATGAGCAGTTCTTC
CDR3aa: CASCLDHGSYNEQFF

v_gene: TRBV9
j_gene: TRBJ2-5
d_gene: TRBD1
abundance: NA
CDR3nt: TGTGCCAGCAGCGTCGGACAGGGTGAGGAGACCCAGTACTTC
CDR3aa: CASSVGQGEETQYF

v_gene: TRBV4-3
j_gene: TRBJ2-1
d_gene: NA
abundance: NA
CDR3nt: TGCGCCAGCAGCCAAGATACAGGATATGAGCAGTTCTTC
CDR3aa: CASSQDTGYEQFF

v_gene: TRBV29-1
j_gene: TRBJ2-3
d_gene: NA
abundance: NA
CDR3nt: TGCAGCGTTGACGCAGATACGCAGTATTTT
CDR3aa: CSVDADTQYF

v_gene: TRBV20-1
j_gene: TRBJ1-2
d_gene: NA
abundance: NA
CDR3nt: TGCAGTGCTAGCTCTCCGGACCTTTCTAACTATGGCTACACCTTC
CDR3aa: CSASSPDLSNYGYTF

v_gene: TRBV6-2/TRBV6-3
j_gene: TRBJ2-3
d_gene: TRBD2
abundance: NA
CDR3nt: TGTGCCAGCACTCTAGCGGGGCTCACAGATACGCAGTATTTT
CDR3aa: CASTLAGLTDTQYF

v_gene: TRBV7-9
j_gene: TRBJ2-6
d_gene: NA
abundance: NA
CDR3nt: TGTGCCAGCAGCTTAGTTAGTGGTGGGGCCAACGTCCTGACTTTC
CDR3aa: CASSLVSGGANVLTF

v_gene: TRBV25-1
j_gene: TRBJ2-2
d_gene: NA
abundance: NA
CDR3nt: TGTGCCAGCAGGGACCGCACCGGGGAGCTGTTTTTT
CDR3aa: CASRDRTGELFF